These 9 T cell receptor beta chains were all obtained from the same sample, sequenced in a study of OX40 agonist ivuxolimab in advanced cancers. Libraries were prepared by immunoSEQ multiplex PCR; TCRdb keeps only in-frame clonotypes and omits some of them. The table shows 15,000 to 20,000 clones, with about 81% occurring only once. Sequenced here: CD4+ or CD8+ T cells sorted from blood, sampled in a trial of the OX40 agonist ivuxolimab. The receptors here all came from an adult with an advanced solid tumor such as melanoma, head and neck, liver or kidney cancer.

The genes are TRBV2 and TRBJ1-2; 7 nucleotides agree with TRBD1. J lost 5 bases, V lost 6 bases, and 12 bases had no gene match. Germline CDR1 and CDR2: SNHLY and FYNNEI. The CDR3 loop spans 15 amino acids. The DNA for the CDR3 is TGTGCCAGCAGGCTCACAGGGGCCCATCAATATGGCTACACCTTC. It encodes CASRLTGAHQYGYTF.

This clone appeared a few times. The rearrangement uses TRBV4-1 and TRBJ2-2, with TRBD2 matching 12 bases. The CDR3 loop spans 19 amino acids. Trimming at V came to 0 bases and at J to 5 bases, leaving 10 bases not matched to a gene. The germline V gene encodes CDR1 MGHRA and CDR2 YSYEKL. The CDR3 is CASSQERLAGGPRTGELFF. CDR3 bases: TGCGCCAGCAGCCAAGAGAGGCTAGCGGGAGGGCCCCGGACCGGGGAGCTGTTTTTT.

The V call is TRBV10-2, the J call TRBJ2-3; 7 bases map to TRBD1. This CDR3 region has 15 residues. After removal of 6 bases from V and 3 bases from J, the junction contained 9 bases not matched to a gene. Germline V gene data show CDR1 as WSHSY and CDR2 as SAAADI. The CDR3 spells CASRNRDSKTDTQYF. In nucleotides, the CDR3 is TGCGCCAGCAGGAATCGGGACAGCAAAACAGATACGCAGTATTTT.

The V gene is TRBV11-1, the J gene TRBJ2-1; the D is unclear. CDR3 length: 14 residues. V was cut by 5 bases and J by 5 bases, with 13 bases left in between. The germline gives CDR1 SGHAT, CDR2 FQDESV (reference sequence). The CDR3 coding sequence is TGTGCCAGCAGCGTGGGATTAGGGAACAATGAGCAGTTCTTC. Translating gives CASSVGLGNNEQFF.

The chain couples TRBV5-6 to TRBJ2-1; TRBD2 matches at 8 bases. Germline CDR1 and CDR2: SGHDT and YYEEEE. The CDR3 is 14 amino acids. Unmatched junction bases numbered 5, after V lost 4 bases and J lost 5 bases. CDR3: CASSIGSGDNEQFF. CDR3 DNA sequence: TGTGCCAGCAGCATTGGTAGCGGGGACAATGAGCAGTTCTTC.

The CDR3 DNA reads as TGTGCCAGCAGGATGACAGTGACTGGAAACACCATATATTTT. Translated: CASRMTVTGNTIYF. V usage is TRBV6-5 and J usage is TRBJ1-3; possible D gene TRBD1, 5 bases. The CDR3 covers 14 residues. The germline gives CDR1 MNHEY, CDR2 SVGAGI. Trimming took off 6 bases at V and 2 bases at J, with 11 bases between the two ends.

The V gene is TRBV21-1, the J gene TRBJ2-5; TRBD1 is the table's D call and was not checked against the DNA. TRBV21-1 is labeled a pseudogene. CDR3 length: 17 residues. CDR3 amino acids: CASSKRDRAFSIETQYF. The CDR3 region has the DNA TGTGCCAGCAGCAAGAGGGACAGGGCGTTTAGTATAGAGACCCAGTACTTC.

The genes are TRBV2 and TRBJ2-3, with no clear D. Germline-derived CDR1 and CDR2 are SNHLY and FYNNEI. This CDR3 contains 13 residues. Trimming took 4 bases from V and 2 from J, leaving 7 bases between them. Here the CDR3 DNA reads TGTGCCAGCAGTGCCCCTTTCACAGATACGCAGTATTTT. Its protein is CASSAPFTDTQYF.

Of note for this clone: Other DNA sequences in this specimen translate into the identical CDR3. The V call is TRBV18, the J call TRBJ2-1, with D unresolved. The length of the CDR3 is 11 residues. Per the germline V gene, CDR1 is KGHSH and CDR2 is LQKENI. Trimming stripped 5 bases from V and 1 base from J, with 0 bases between. The CDR3 here is CASSSYNEQFF. CDR3 coding DNA: TGTGCCAGCTCATCCTACAATGAGCAGTTCTTC.